The following is a T cell receptor (beta chain) sequence with its context. Its antigen is unknown. A single heparinised draw of approximately 100 mL on average was taken per donor. This specimen comes from a study of beta chain features in type 1 diabetes. Sequenced material consisted of expressed TCRB transcripts (all of the isolated RNA was reverse transcribed). Sequencing was performed with immunoSEQ multiplex PCR; in TCRdb, only in-frame clones are kept and a portion is missing. The table records around 150,000 clones, 10% of them present only once. Study-level points and caveats: Type 1 diabetes patients had moderately but significantly shorter TCRB CDR3s in all four CD4+ subsets.

Germline lookup yields CDR1 SGHTA and CDR2 FQGNSA. Germline trimming cut 5 bases from V and 6 bases from J; bases unmatched to any gene: 9. The CDR3 loop spans 15 amino acids. Source material: central memory CD4+ T cells from blood. The source of this sequence is a man in his thirties or forties with type 1 diabetes. This sequence joins TRBV7-2 and TRBJ2-1, with TRBD1 matching 8 bases. The CDR3 here is CASSPSDRVGNEQFF. In DNA, the CDR3 is TGTGCCAGCAGCCCCTCGGACAGGGTTGGCAATGAGCAGTTCTTC.